This T cell receptor beta chain stems from a study of blood T cells in healthy people across ages (dated by TCRdb to the mid-2010s). Turning to the overall study: Template switching captured roughly one uniquely barcoded TCR beta cDNA molecule per two T cells in model experiments. The study measured age-related changes in TCR beta repertoire diversity using deep sequencing normalized with unique cDNA molecular identifiers. Four age groups were formed from the donors: young (average approximately 15 years), middle-aged (around 37), aged (roughly 58) and long-lived (around 82). To avoid experimental bias, donors of different ages were spread randomly across the sequencing lanes. Two additional independent replicas of 1 million unique cDNA reads from the same blood draw were analyzed for two donors (one aged 18 to 30 and one aged 80 or older). Study-wide conclusions, independent of this receptor: Observed TCR beta diversity per million T cells fell roughly linearly with age, and a significant reduction was already apparent by age around 36. Estimates of total diversity based on one million sequenced T cells were regarded as lower bounds and as underestimates. Because donor CMV infection status was unknown, age-related changes in expanded clonotypes were potentially confounded. There was a strong correlation between observed TCR beta diversity and the percentage of naive T cells measured by flow cytometry. Because profiling used bulk unsorted PBMCs, naive and antigen-experienced compartments could not be compared conclusively. Compared with the aged group, the long-lived group had more naive CD4+ T cells, fewer expanded clones and increased TCR diversity, suggesting age selection.

Comments on this clonotype: No cognate antigen has been identified for it. Per-base qualities were not stored, and no clone one base away is much larger.

Donors were 40 or so systemically healthy Caucasian individuals from Russia aged roughly 6 to 90 years. Each donor gave ten milliliters of peripheral blood, drawn into EDTA-treated Vacutainer tubes. Ficoll-Paque density-gradient centrifugation was used to isolate PBMCs, with at least 7 million obtained per sample. Total RNA, at least 5 micrograms per sample, was extracted from PBMCs with Trizol reagent. The percentages of naive CD45RAhigh/CD27high T cells were determined by flow cytometry on a PBMC aliquot from every donor. Library method: 5' RACE. TCRdb lists the instrument as Illumina HiSeq 2500. A second about 7 to 11 cycle PCR used a sample-barcoded 5' primer and a J-beta primer mix. A template-switch 5' adaptor carrying 12 random nucleotides introduced a unique molecular identifier onto each TCR beta cDNA molecule. At least 2.5 million CDR3-containing paired-end reads were obtained from each sample. First-strand cDNA was synthesized from all RNA with the Mint cDNA synthesis kit, primed by a TRBC-specific oligonucleotide. Following uracil-DNA glycosylase treatment, a first 18-cycle PCR with universal primers M1SS and BC2_uni_R was performed on all cDNA. The published analysis was carried out like this. For normalization, 1 million high-quality reads, each with a distinct molecular identifier, were randomly selected from each sample. Instead of being binned into consensus sequences, reads that shared molecular identifiers were thrown out. MiTCR, set to a Q25 quality threshold and the strictest error-elimination algorithm, was used for CDR3 identification, clonotype clustering and error correction. A nonparametric unseen species model with Euler transformation was used to estimate a lower bound on total TCR beta diversity. TCRdb reanalyzed the raw reads on its own, using fastp at Q25 for trimming and MiXCR for clone calling, and kept in-frame beta chains. All rows with the same CDR3 protein become a single entry with the most common DNA and genes. These V and J calls are TCRdb output, not the study's own analysis. The sample profile shows some 900,000 distinct CDR3 sequences; roughly 48% of them were found once. The ten largest clonotypes hold 13% of the sample.

For CDR1 and CDR2, the germline V gene (reference sequence) lists LGHDT and YNNKEL. The CDR3 has 16 amino acids, counting the end cysteine and phenylalanine. This entry keeps only the CDR3 DNA: 48 bases, framed from base 1. Ends trimmed: V by 1 base, J by 3 bases; bases unmatched to a gene: 8. This receptor was obtained from a young man in good health. Rearrangement joined TRBV3-1 to TRBJ2-5, and 7 junctional nucleotides match TRBD2. The sample consisted of blood. The DNA is as follows: TGTGCCAGCAGCCAAGGAGTCGTAGCGGGTAAAGAGACCCAGTACTTC. It translates to CASSQGVVAGKETQYF.